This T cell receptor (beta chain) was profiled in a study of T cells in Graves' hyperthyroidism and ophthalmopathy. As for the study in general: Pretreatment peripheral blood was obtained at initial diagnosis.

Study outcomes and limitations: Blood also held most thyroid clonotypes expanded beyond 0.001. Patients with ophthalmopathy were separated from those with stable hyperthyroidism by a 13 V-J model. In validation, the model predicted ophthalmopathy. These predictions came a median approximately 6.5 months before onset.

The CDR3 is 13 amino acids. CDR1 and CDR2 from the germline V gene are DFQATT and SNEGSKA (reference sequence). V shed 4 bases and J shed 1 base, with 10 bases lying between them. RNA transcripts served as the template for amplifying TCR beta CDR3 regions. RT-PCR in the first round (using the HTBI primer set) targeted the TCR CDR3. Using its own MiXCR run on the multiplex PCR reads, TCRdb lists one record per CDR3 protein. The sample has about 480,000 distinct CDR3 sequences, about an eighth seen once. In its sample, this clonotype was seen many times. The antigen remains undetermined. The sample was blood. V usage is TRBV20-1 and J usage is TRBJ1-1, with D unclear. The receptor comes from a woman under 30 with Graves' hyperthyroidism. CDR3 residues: CSATSPRNTEAFF. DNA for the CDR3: TGCAGTGCTACCTCTCCTCGGAACACTGAAGCTTTCTTT.